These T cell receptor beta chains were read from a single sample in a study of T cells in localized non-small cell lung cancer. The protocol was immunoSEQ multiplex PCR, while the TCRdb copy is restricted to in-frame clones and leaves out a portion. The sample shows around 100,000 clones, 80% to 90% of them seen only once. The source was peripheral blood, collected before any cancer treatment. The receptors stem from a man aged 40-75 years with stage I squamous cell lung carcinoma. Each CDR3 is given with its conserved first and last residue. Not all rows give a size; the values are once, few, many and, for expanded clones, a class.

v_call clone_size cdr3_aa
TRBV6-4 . CASRREESPYEQYF
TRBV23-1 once CASSHLLGQGNTEAFF
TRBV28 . CASGQPAEKLFF
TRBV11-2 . CASSSGLQNSPLHF
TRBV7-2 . CASSLNDRGNTIYF
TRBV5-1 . CASSLPDYGYTF
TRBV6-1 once CASSVYRFMTSGGTDTQYF
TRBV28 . CASIRRDRTSGNTIYF
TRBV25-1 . CASSLRGLGANVLTF
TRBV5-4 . CASRDNPNTGELFF
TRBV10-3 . CATSPDLNTGELFF
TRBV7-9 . CASSLGGNSYEQYF
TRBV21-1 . CASSKDDNMNTEAFF
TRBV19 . CASSIAAGTDTQYF
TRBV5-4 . CASSVVRTSDTGELFF
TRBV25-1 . CASRGQNYGYTF
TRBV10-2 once CASSERDRRYSNQPQHF
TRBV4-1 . CASSQDFSGGDNEQFF
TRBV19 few CASSTSRTGGASWPQHF
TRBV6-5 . CASSRTANTEAFF
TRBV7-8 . CASGTGTGIDQPQHF
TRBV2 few CASRQEWAKNIQYF
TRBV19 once CASSMTGGSNQPQHF
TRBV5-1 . CASSLTGGLESPLHF
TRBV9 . CASSPIQGGAGANVLTF
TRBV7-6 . CASSGVGDTIYF
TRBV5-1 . CASSLFWGGAYEQYF
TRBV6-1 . CASTGAGAYEQYF
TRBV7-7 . CASSLDGVGANEQFF
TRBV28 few CASSSAPGFYGYTF
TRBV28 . CASSTPWQINTEAFF
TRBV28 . CASRLNLAPGTLPFSGANVLTF
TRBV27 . CASSLPNQPQHF
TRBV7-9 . CASSLELGQAGKNIQYF
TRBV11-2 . CASSRTRVYNSPLHF
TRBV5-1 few CASSSYPDAEAFF
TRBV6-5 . CASRTGSGGYTF
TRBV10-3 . CAISETSDTQYF
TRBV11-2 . CASSLAGYGANVLTF
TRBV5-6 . CASSSRDIYEQYF
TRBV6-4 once CASSDIGSTDTQYF
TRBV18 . CASSQQGGETQYF
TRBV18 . CASSRDRGLQETQYF
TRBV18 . CASSLAQGQGNYGYTF